Listed below are T cell receptor beta chains from one sample, sequenced in a study of blood T cell repertoires in COVID-19. Assay used: immunoSEQ multiplex PCR; TCRdb lists only in-frame clones, some missing. The sample lists fewer than 140,000 clones, roughly two thirds occurring once. The sample consisted of peripheral blood. These receptors all come from a human donor with acute or convalescent COVID-19. The donor label of this sample is uncertain. Both conserved end residues are part of each CDR3. The D gene is left open where the match is weak. Some rows have no size entry. The others give once, few or many, or a class for an expanded clone.

J gene | D gene | clone size | V gene | CDR3 DNA | CDR3 protein
TRBJ2-7 | TRBD2 | - | TRBV2 | TGTGCCACCCGGGGACTAGCGGGGTGGGGGGAGCAGTACTTC | CATRGLAGWGEQYF
TRBJ2-1 | - | - | TRBV20-1 | TGCAGTGCTAGTCACGCGGGGGCAGGGTACAATGAGCAGTTCTTC | CSASHAGAGYNEQFF
TRBJ1-2 | - | few | TRBV28 | TGTGCCAGCAGCCTAGGAGTTATCTATGGCTACACCTTC | CASSLGVIYGYTF
TRBJ1-2 | - | - | TRBV19 | TGTGCCAGTAGTACACCCCCGGGACACTTGACCTCTTTC | CASSTPPGHLTSF
TRBJ1-4 | - | - | TRBV28 | TGTGCCAGCATCGAGGGAGGCGGCGGTCGTGAAAAACTGTTTTTT | CASIEGGGGREKLFF
TRBJ1-4 | - | - | TRBV6-1 | TGTGCCAGCAGTGAACGGGGGTCGACTGGTGAAAAACTGTTTTTT | CASSERGSTGEKLFF
TRBJ1-2 | TRBD1 | once | TRBV2 | TGTGCCAGCAGCGCCGGGACAGGGATTTATGGCTACACCTTC | CASSAGTGIYGYTF
TRBJ1-3 | - | - | TRBV28 | TGTGCCAGCACCCCCCCCCGACGGGTCAGCTCTGGAAACACCATATATTTT | CASTPPRRVSSGNTIYF
TRBJ1-1 | - | - | TRBV19 | TGTGCCAGTAGTATAGGGGGACTTGGCACTGAAGCTTTCTTT | CASSIGGLGTEAFF
TRBJ2-1 | TRBD2 | - | TRBV29-1 | TGCAGCACCAAACCCCGACTAGCGGGGCAGGGGAATGAGCAGTTCTTC | CSTKPRLAGQGNEQFF
TRBJ2-5 | - | few | TRBV4-1 | TGCGCCAGCAGCCAAGGCAGGGTTTTGGGAGAGACCCAGTACTTC | CASSQGRVLGETQYF
TRBJ2-3 | - | - | TRBV3-1/TRBV3-2 | TGTGCCAGCAGCCAAGTAGGAGGCGGGCCAGCCCCCACAGATACGCAGTATTTT | CASSQVGGGPAPTDTQYF
TRBJ1-1 | - | - | TRBV5-1 | TGCGCCAGCAGCCCGATAGTGAACACTGAAGCTTTCTTT | CASSPIVNTEAFF
TRBJ1-2 | TRBD1 | few | TRBV27 | TGTGCCAGCAGGGGAAGAGGACAGGGGCCCGGTGGCTACACCTTC | CASRGRGQGPGGYTF
TRBJ1-5 | - | - | TRBV19 | TGTGCCAGTAGTATGGGAAAATCAGGAGGTCAGCCCCAGCATTTT | CASSMGKSGGQPQHF
TRBJ1-5 | - | few | TRBV28 | TGTGCCAGCAGCCTCAGGGCTAGCAATCAGCCCCAGCATTTT | CASSLRASNQPQHF
TRBJ1-2 | - | many | TRBV18 | TGTGCCAGCTCACCAGGCAGATATGGCTACACCTTC | CASSPGRYGYTF
TRBJ2-5 | TRBD2 | - | TRBV7-9 | TGTGCCAGCAGCTTAGAATGGCCTAGCGGGGGGCTAGGTCCGAAGACCCAGTACTTC | CASSLEWPSGGLGPKTQYF
TRBJ1-2 | - | few | TRBV20-1 | TGCAGTGCCGGTGGCTACACCTTC | CSAGGYTF
TRBJ1-2 | - | - | TRBV30 | TGTGCCTGGGCAGGGCCTCGGGATGGCTACACCTTC | CAWAGPRDGYTF
TRBJ2-1 | TRBD2 | - | TRBV24-1 | TGTGCCACCAGTGTATTTGGGGGGGGGAACAATGAGCAGTTCTTC | CATSVFGGGNNEQFF
TRBJ1-2 | - | few | TRBV5-1 | TGCGCCAGCAGCTTCACAGGGTCTTATGATGGCTACACCTTC | CASSFTGSYDGYTF
TRBJ2-3 | TRBD2 | - | TRBV7-2 | TGTGCCAGCAGCCCTGGAGCGGGGGGGAGGGATACGCAGTATTTT | CASSPGAGGRDTQYF
TRBJ1-1 | TRBD1 | once | TRBV5-1 | TGCGCCAGCAGCTTACAGGGGATTATCACTGAAGCTTTCTTT | CASSLQGIITEAFF
TRBJ2-5 | - | - | TRBV19 | TGTGCCAGTAGTATCACAAGCGGCGGGGAGACCCAGTACTTC | CASSITSGGETQYF
TRBJ2-5 | TRBD1 | - | TRBV7-8 | TGTGCCAGCAGCTTGGGGGCAGGGGGCGTCGAAGAGACCCAGTACTTC | CASSLGAGGVEETQYF
TRBJ2-4 | - | few | TRBV4-2 | TGTGCCAGCAGCCAAGTGAGGGGGGGGGTAGCCAAAAACATTCAGTACTTC | CASSQVRGGVAKNIQYF
TRBJ1-6 | - | few | TRBV5-1 | TGCGCCAGCAGCTTGGAATCCGATTCACCCCTCCACTTT | CASSLESDSPLHF
TRBJ2-2 | - | - | TRBV5-6 | TGTGCCAGCAGCATGGGGTGGGGGCAGCCGAACACCGGGGAGCTGTTTTTT | CASSMGWGQPNTGELFF
TRBJ2-3 | TRBD2 | - | TRBV3-1/TRBV3-2 | TGTGCCAGCAGCCGCCTTCTAGCGGCAGATACGCAGTATTTT | CASSRLLAADTQYF
TRBJ2-2 | - | - | TRBV7-2 | TGTGCCAGCAGCTTATCCGCGCTGAACACCGGGGAGCTGTTTTTT | CASSLSALNTGELFF
TRBJ2-1 | - | - | TRBV10-2 | TGCGCCAGCAGTGTCACTCCGAGGGAGCAGTTCTTC | CASSVTPREQFF
TRBJ2-7 | TRBD1 | - | TRBV9 | TGTGCCAGCAGCGTCGGGACAGGGGGCTCCTACGAGCAGTACTTC | CASSVGTGGSYEQYF